These 11 T cell receptor beta chains originate from one sample sequenced in a study of blood T cell repertoires in COVID-19. The method was immunoSEQ multiplex PCR; TCRdb's version includes in-frame clones alone and lacks a portion of them. The repertoire consists of 200,000 to 250,000 clones, with approximately 82% occurring once and the leading ten covering about 12%. The specimen was peripheral blood. Every receptor here comes from a woman aged 40-49 years with acute or convalescent COVID-19.

On this clone: The same CDR3 arises from other DNA sequences in this sample as well. The chain couples TRBV12-3 or TRBV12-4 to TRBJ1-2; 7 bases are shared with TRBD1. Unmatched junction bases numbered 7, after V lost 5 bases and J lost 7 bases. The CDR3 loop spans 13 amino acids. CDR3 in DNA: TGTGCCAGCAGTCGACAGGGCGGGCGTGGCTACACCTTC. The encoded protein is CASSRQGGRGYTF.

The V and J genes are TRBV6-4 and TRBJ1-2; 10 bases fit TRBD1. Germline assignment: CDR1 MRHNA and CDR2 SNTAGT. V trimming: 5 bases; J trimming: 2 bases; junction bases outside the gene matches: 5. The CDR3 spans 15 residues. The CDR3 region has the DNA TGTGCCAGCAGTCTCGGGACAGGGGAGAACTATGGCTACACCTTC. It yields the protein CASSLGTGENYGYTF.

This chain uses TRBV6-5 with TRBJ1-3; D remains unclear. Germline assignment: CDR1 MNHEY and CDR2 SVGAGI. The CDR3 sequence is 16 residues long. V shed 0 bases and J shed 3 bases, with 12 bases lying between them. As DNA, the CDR3 is TGTGCCAGCAGTTACTCGGAGGCAGCCCTTGGAAACACCATATATTTT. Translating it yields CASSYSEAALGNTIYF.

This clone was picked up one time. The rearrangement joins TRBV27 to TRBJ1-5; D is unresolved. Germline assignment: CDR1 MNHEY and CDR2 SMNVEV (reference sequence). V was clipped by 2 bases and J by 5 bases, with 7 bases between them. This CDR3 has 13 residues. CDR3 loop: CASSLARDQPQHF. The CDR3 nucleotides read TGTGCCAGCAGTTTAGCCCGGGATCAGCCCCAGCATTTT.

This chain uses TRBV5-5 with TRBJ2-1; TRBD2 matches 12 bases. This CDR3 region has 15 residues. The trim removed 4 bases at V and 4 bases at J, leaving 3 bases unmatched. CDR1 is SGHKS, CDR2 YYEKEE, per germline (reference sequence). CDR3 region: CASSLGTSGYNEQFF. The CDR3 DNA is TGTGCCAGCAGCCTCGGGACTAGCGGGTACAATGAGCAGTTCTTC.

The genes are TRBV25-1 and TRBJ1-5; D is unresolved. The V end was cut by 6 bases, the J end by 0 bases, with 12 bases between. CDR3 length: 15 amino acids. CDR1 and CDR2 from the germline V gene are MGHDK and SYGVNS. CDR3 sequence reads: CASSPGNYSNQPQHF. CDR3 DNA: TGTGCCAGCAGCCCAGGAAATTATAGCAATCAGCCCCAGCATTTT.

The chain recombines TRBV2 with TRBJ2-7; D is perhaps TRBD2 (5 bases). Germline loops: CDR1 SNHLY, CDR2 FYNNEI. Trimming cost V 6 bases and J 7 bases, with 7 bases left between them. This CDR3 has 10 residues. The CDR3 bases are TGTGCCAGCAGACCGGGAGAGCAGTACTTC. It specifies CASRPGEQYF. The complete variable domain, with remaining parts taken from reference TRBV2 and TRBJ2-7, reads EPEVTQTPSHQVTQMGQEVILRCVPISNHLYFYWYRQILGQKVEFLVSFYNNEISEKSEIFDDQFSVERPDGSNFTLKIRSTKLEDSAMYFCASRPGEQYFGPGTRLTVT.

As regards this clone: In the same sample, other DNA sequences code for this CDR3. The rearrangement links TRBV18 to TRBJ1-1, with TRBD1 matching over 8 bases. Germline lookup yields CDR1 KGHSH and CDR2 LQKENI. This CDR3 comprises 14 residues. Losses at the gene ends were 3 bases for V and 1 base for J; bases not matched to a gene: 1. In DNA, the CDR3 is TGTGCCAGCTCACCGGGGACAGGGAACACTGAAGCTTTCTTT. Residues: CASSPGTGNTEAFF.

The chain employs TRBV3-1 (or the pseudogene TRBV3-2) and TRBJ2-1; 12 bases match TRBD2. Germline-derived CDR1 and CDR2 are LGHDT and YNNKEL (reference sequence). V shed 2 bases and J 2 bases; nucleotides not matched to a gene: 7. The CDR3 covers 18 residues. CDR3 loop: CASSQQLAGGRAYNEQFF. The CDR3 coding sequence is TGTGCCAGCAGCCAACAACTAGCGGGGGGCAGGGCCTACAATGAGCAGTTCTTC.

This clone was counted many times. The DNA of the CDR3 is TGTGCCAGCAGTGGCGCGAACAGGGGTTCCTACGAGCAGTACTTC. It is translated as CASSGANRGSYEQYF. The rearrangement joins TRBV25-1 to TRBJ2-7; 7 positions match TRBD1. This CDR3 contains 15 residues. V lost 4 bases, J lost 1 base, and 7 bases stayed unmatched. Per the germline V gene, CDR1 is MGHDK and CDR2 is SYGVNS.

The rearrangement joins TRBV29-1 to TRBJ2-7; possibly TRBD2 for D (5 bases). The CDR3 consists of 11 residues. Trimming took 1 base from V and 6 from J, leaving 7 bases between them. Germline V lookup: CDR1 SQVTM, CDR2 ANQGSEA. In DNA form, the CDR3 reads TGCAGCGTTGAAGTGAGCGGCGAGCAGTACTTC. Translation: CSVEVSGEQYF.